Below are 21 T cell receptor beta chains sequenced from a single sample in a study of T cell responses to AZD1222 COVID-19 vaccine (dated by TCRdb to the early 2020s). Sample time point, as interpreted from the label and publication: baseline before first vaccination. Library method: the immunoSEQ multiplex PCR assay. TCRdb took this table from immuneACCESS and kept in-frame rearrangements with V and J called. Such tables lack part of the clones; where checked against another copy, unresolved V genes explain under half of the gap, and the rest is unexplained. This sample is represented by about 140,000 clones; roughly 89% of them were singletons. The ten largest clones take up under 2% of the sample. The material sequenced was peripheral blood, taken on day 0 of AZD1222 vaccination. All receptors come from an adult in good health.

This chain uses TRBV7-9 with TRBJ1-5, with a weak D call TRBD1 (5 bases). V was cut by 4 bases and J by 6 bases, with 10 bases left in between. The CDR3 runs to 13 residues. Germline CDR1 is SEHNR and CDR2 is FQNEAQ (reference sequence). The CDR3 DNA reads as TGTGCCAGCAGCTGGGACGACGGTCAGCCCCAGCATTTT. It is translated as CASSWDDGQPQHF.

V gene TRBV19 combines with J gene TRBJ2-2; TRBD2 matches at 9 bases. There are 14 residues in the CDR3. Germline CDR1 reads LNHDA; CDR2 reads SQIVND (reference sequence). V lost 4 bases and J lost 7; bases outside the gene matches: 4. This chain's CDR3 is CASSTAGGVGELFF. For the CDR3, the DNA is TGTGCCAGTAGTACAGCGGGAGGTGTCGGGGAGCTGTTTTTT.

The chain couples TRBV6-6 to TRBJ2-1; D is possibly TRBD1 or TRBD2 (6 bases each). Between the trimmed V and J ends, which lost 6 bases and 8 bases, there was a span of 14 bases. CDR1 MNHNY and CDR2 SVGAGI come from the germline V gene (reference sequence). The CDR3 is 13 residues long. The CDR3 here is CASRGGLVDEQFF. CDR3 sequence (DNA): TGTGCCAGCAGGGGGGGCCTGGTTGATGAGCAGTTCTTC.

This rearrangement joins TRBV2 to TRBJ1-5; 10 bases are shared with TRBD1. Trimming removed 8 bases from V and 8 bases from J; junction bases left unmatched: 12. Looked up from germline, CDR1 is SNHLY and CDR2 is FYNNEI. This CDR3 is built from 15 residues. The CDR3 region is CASVRGQGDIEPQHF. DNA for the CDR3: TGTGCCAGCGTCCGCGGACAGGGGGATATTGAGCCCCAGCATTTT.

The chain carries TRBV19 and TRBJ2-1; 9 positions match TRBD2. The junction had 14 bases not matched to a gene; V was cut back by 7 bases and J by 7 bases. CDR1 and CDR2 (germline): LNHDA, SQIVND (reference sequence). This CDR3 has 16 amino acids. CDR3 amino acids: CASTDNLAGWNNEQFF. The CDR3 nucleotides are TGTGCCAGTACCGACAATCTAGCGGGATGGAATAATGAGCAGTTCTTC.

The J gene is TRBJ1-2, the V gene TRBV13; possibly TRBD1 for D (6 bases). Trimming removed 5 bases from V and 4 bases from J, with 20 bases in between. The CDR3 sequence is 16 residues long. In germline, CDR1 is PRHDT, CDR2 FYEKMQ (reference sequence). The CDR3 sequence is CASSPGRTVSIYGYTF. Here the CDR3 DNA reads TGTGCCAGCAGCCCCGGGAGGACAGTATCCATCTATGGCTACACCTTC.

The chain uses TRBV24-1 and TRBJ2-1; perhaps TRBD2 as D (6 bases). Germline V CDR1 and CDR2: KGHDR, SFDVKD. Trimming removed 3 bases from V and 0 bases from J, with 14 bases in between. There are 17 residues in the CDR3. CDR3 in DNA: TGTGCCACCAGTGATCAACTAGCCGATAGCTCCTACAATGAGCAGTTCTTC. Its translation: CATSDQLADSSYNEQFF.

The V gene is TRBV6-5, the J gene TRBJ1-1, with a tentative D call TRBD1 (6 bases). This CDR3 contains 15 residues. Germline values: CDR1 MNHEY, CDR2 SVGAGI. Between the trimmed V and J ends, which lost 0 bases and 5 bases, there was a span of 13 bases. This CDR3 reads CASSYSNRAGTEAFF. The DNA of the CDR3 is TGTGCCAGCAGTTACTCGAACAGGGCGGGAACTGAAGCTTTCTTT.

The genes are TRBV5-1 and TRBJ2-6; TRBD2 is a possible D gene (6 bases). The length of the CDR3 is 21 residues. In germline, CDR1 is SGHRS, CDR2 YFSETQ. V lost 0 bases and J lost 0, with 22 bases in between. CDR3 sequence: CASSLAPLRTGGFSGANVLTF. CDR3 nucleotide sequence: TGCGCCAGCAGCTTGGCCCCCCTGAGAACAGGAGGGTTCTCTGGGGCCAACGTCCTGACTTTC.

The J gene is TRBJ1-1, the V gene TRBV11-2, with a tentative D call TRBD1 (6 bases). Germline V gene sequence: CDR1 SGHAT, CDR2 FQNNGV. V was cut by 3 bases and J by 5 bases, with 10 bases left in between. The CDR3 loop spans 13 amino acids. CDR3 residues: CASSFQGRTEAFF. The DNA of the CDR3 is TGTGCCAGCAGCTTCCAGGGGCGGACTGAAGCTTTCTTT.

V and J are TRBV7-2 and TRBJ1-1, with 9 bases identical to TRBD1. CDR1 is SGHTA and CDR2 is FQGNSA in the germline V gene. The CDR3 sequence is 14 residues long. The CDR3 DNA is TGTGGGTGCAGAGGGACAGGGAAGAACACTGAAGCTTTCTTT. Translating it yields CGCRGTGKNTEAFF.

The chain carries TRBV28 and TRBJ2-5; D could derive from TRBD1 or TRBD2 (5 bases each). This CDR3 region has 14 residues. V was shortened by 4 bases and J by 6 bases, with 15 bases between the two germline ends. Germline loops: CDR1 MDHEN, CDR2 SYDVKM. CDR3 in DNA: TGTGCCAGCAGTTCCGGGACCCTCGGAAAGACCCAGTACTTC. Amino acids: CASSSGTLGKTQYF.

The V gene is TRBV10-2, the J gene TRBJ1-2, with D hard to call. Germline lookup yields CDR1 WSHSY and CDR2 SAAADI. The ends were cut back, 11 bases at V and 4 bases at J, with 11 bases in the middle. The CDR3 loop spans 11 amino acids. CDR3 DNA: TGCGCCGTGTGGCGGATCTATGGCTACACCTTC. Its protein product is CAVWRIYGYTF.

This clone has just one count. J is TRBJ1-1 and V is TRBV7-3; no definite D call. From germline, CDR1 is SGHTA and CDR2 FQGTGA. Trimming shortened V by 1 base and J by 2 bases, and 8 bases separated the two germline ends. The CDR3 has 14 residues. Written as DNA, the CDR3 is TGTGCCAGCAGCTTAATCAGATTAAACACTGAAGCTTTCTTT. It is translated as CASSLIRLNTEAFF.

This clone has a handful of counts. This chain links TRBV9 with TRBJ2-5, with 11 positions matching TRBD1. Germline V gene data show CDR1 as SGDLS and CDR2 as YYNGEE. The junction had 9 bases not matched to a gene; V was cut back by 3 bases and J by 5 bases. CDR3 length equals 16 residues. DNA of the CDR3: TGTGCCAGCAGCGGTCCCGGGACAGGGGGGTTGGAGACCCAGTACTTC. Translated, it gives CASSGPGTGGLETQYF.

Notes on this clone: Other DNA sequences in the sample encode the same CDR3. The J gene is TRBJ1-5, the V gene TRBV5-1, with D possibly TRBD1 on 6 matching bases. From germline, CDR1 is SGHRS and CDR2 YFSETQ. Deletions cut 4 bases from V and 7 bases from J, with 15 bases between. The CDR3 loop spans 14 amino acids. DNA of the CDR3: TGCGCCAGCAGCCTCGAGGGGGGTTCACAGCCCCAGCATTTT. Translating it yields CASSLEGGSQPQHF.

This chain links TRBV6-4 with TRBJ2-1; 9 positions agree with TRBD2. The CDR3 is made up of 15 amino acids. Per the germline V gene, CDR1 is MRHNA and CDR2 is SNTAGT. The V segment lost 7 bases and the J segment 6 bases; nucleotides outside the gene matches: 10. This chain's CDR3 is CASTPGSGGLNEQFF. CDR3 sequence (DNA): TGTGCCAGCACCCCGGGCAGCGGGGGGCTCAATGAGCAGTTCTTC.

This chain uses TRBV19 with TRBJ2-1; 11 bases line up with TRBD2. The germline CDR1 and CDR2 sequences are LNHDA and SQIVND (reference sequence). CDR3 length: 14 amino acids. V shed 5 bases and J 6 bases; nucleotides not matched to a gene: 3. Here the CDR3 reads CASSPGTSGNEQFF. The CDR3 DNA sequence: TGTGCCAGTAGTCCTGGGACTAGCGGCAATGAGCAGTTCTTC. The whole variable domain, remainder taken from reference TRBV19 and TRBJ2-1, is DGGITQSPKYLFRKEGQNVTLSCEQNLNHDAMYWYRQDPGQGLRLIYYSQIVNDFQKGDIAEGYSVSREKKESFPLTVTSAQKNPTAFYLCASSPGTSGNEQFFGPGTRLTVL.

CDR3 in amino acids: CASSLQLNTEAFF. DNA for the CDR3: TGTGCCAGCAGCCTTCAACTGAACACTGAAGCTTTCTTT. The chain recombines TRBV9 with TRBJ1-1; D is unresolved. This CDR3 comprises 13 residues. Germline V gives CDR1 SGDLS, CDR2 YYNGEE. V was cut by 4 bases and J by 0 bases, with 7 bases left in between.

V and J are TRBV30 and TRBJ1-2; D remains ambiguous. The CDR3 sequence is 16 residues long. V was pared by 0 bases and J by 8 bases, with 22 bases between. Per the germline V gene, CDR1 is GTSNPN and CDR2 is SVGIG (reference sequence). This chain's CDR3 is CAWSVLGGLAEGGYTF. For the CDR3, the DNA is TGTGCCTGGAGTGTACTGGGAGGGTTGGCTGAGGGCGGCTACACCTTC.

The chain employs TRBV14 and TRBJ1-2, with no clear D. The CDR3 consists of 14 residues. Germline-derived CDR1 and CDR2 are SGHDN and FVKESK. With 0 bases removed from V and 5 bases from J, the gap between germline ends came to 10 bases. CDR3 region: CASSQDSIFYGYTF. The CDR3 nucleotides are TGTGCCAGCAGCCAAGATAGTATTTTTTATGGCTACACCTTC.